This T cell receptor (beta chain) was captured in a study of blood T cell repertoires in COVID-19. Looking at the study overall: The study drew acute and convalescent COVID-19 samples from the United States, Italy and Spain. From T cells, B-cell-depleted T cells, or PBMCs came the material, which was cDNA or gDNA.

V trimming: 0 bases; J trimming: 7 bases; junction bases outside the gene matches: 7. This CDR3 is 16 amino acids long. From germline, CDR1 is SGHNT and CDR2 YENEEA. Original data processing: Amplification of reference gene primers was used by the study to estimate nucleated cell counts. This table comes from immunoSEQ multiplex PCR, and its TCRdb copy is limited to in-frame clones, with some not included. V and J calls and clone size are as listed in that table; D and trimming were resolved from the DNA. The data hold 150,000 to 200,000 clones, with roughly 85% observed a single time. The sample consisted of peripheral blood. This TCR derives from a man in his 60s with acute or convalescent COVID-19. The chain uses TRBV11-3 and TRBJ2-1; 9 bases fit TRBD2. In DNA form, the CDR3 reads TGTGCCAGCAGCTTAGATGGTAGCGGGAGTATAAATGAGCAGTTCTTC. This translates into CASSLDGSGSINEQFF. Combining the CDR3 with reference TRBV11-3 and TRBJ2-1 gives the whole variable domain EAGVVQSPRYKIIEKKQPVAFWCNPISGHNTLYWYLQNLGQGPELLIRYENEEAVDDSQLPKDRFSAERLKGVDSTLKIQPAELGDSAVYLCASSLDGSGSINEQFFGPGTRLTVL.